One sample yielded the 23 T cell receptor beta chains listed below, sequenced in a study of T cell responses to AZD1222 COVID-19 vaccine. Here immunoSEQ multiplex PCR was the method, and the copy in TCRdb shows in-frame clones only, minus some. The sample holds roughly 80,000 clones, around 92% seen once. Sequenced material: peripheral blood, taken on day 0 of AZD1222 vaccination. The receptors originated from an adult in good health.

The chain recombines TRBV5-1 with TRBJ1-2; 12 bases align to TRBD1. The CDR3 sequence is 14 residues long. Germline V lookup: CDR1 SGHRS, CDR2 YFSETQ. With 4 bases clipped from V and 6 bases from J, the junction kept 4 bases outside the gene matches. CDR3 loop: CASSEGTGGDGYTF. CDR3 nucleotide sequence: TGCGCCAGCAGCGAAGGGACAGGGGGCGATGGCTACACCTTC.

The chain joins TRBV10-2 to TRBJ2-3; the match to TRBD2 covers 15 bases. From germline, CDR1 is WSHSY and CDR2 SAAADI. The CDR3 is 17 residues long. The J segment lost 4 bases and the V segment lost 7 bases, leaving 9 bases of the junction unmatched. CDR3 sequence reads: CASNDLGLAGGPDTQYF. Written as DNA, the CDR3 is TGCGCCAGCAATGACCTAGGACTAGCGGGAGGGCCAGATACGCAGTATTTT.

The V gene is TRBV5-1, the J gene TRBJ1-2; 8 nucleotides align to TRBD1. The CDR3 consists of 14 residues. The germline V gene encodes CDR1 SGHRS and CDR2 YFSETQ. V lost 4 bases, J lost 2 bases, and 4 bases stayed unmatched. CDR3 loop: CASSPRTGNYGYTF. As DNA, the CDR3 is TGCGCCAGCAGCCCGCGGACAGGGAACTATGGCTACACCTTC. Based on the CDR3 plus reference TRBV5-1 and TRBJ1-2, the full variable domain is KAGVTQTPRYLIKTRGQQVTLSCSPISGHRSVSWYQQTPGQGLQFLFEYFSETQRNKGNFPGRFSGRQFSNSRSEMNVSTLELGDSALYLCASSPRTGNYGYTFGSGTRLTVV.

The table lists this clone with a few counts. CDR3 coding DNA: TGTGCCGGGACCCGGGACATAACTAACTATGGCTACACCTTC. This codes for CAGTRDITNYGYTF. V gene TRBV2 combines with J gene TRBJ1-2; D perhaps matches TRBD1 (6 bases). The germline V and J ends were trimmed by 11 bases and 0 bases, with 16 bases remaining between them. In germline, CDR1 is SNHLY, CDR2 FYNNEI. The length of the CDR3 is 14 residues.

The V gene is TRBV25-1, the J gene TRBJ2-7; TRBD1 matches at 9 bases. Trimming at V came to 4 bases and at J to 5 bases, leaving 9 bases not matched to a gene. This CDR3 comprises 15 residues. The V gene's germline CDR1 is MGHDK and CDR2 SYGVNS. CDR3 sequence reads: CASSGGQGPLDEQYF. CDR3 sequence (DNA): TGTGCCAGCAGTGGGGGACAGGGCCCTTTAGACGAGCAGTACTTC.

The chain links TRBV10-3 to TRBJ2-7; D remains ambiguous. V was trimmed by 0 bases and J by 2 bases, leaving 17 bases between them. Looked up from germline, CDR1 is ENHRY and CDR2 is SYGVKD. This CDR3 has 17 amino acids. The CDR3 DNA sequence: TGTGCCATCAGTGAGTCCCTCTCTTCGAGTGGGACCTACGAGCAGTACTTC. Protein: CAISESLSSSGTYEQYF.

This clone was detected once. This chain links TRBV13 with TRBJ2-3, with a possible D match to TRBD2 (6 bases). CDR1 PRHDT and CDR2 FYEKMQ come from the germline V gene (reference sequence). V lost 5 bases, J lost 2 bases, and 17 bases lay in between. This CDR3 is built from 16 residues. In nucleotides, the CDR3 is TGTGCCAGCAGCCCGGGACTGAGCGGACTCACAGATACGCAGTATTTT. It encodes CASSPGLSGLTDTQYF.

This clone was observed once. The V gene is TRBV19, the J gene TRBJ2-1; 7 nucleotides line up with TRBD2. There are 15 residues in the CDR3. V dropped 3 bases and J dropped 0; count of bases not matched to a gene: 2. The V gene's germline CDR1 is LNHDA and CDR2 SQIVND (reference sequence). The CDR3 sequence is CASSIWGGSYNEQFF. Written as DNA, the CDR3 is TGTGCCAGTAGTATCTGGGGGGGCTCCTACAATGAGCAGTTCTTC.

With regard to this clone: At the DNA level, this CDR3 is encoded by other sequences in the same sample as well. The rearrangement uses TRBV5-1 and TRBJ1-1; TRBD1 might be the D (5 bases). The V gene's germline CDR1 is SGHRS and CDR2 YFSETQ. The CDR3 spans 14 residues. V gave up 3 bases and J gave up 5 bases, with 14 bases separating them. Here the CDR3 reads CASSSAGLGTEAFF. CDR3 nucleotides: TGCGCCAGCAGCTCCGCAGGGCTGGGAACTGAAGCTTTCTTT.

This clone occurred once. The chain joins TRBV27 to TRBJ2-2, with D hard to call. The CDR3 length is 16 residues. Germline V gene sequence: CDR1 MNHEY, CDR2 SMNVEV (reference sequence). Trimming left V 2 bases short and J 0 bases short, with 10 bases between. The CDR3 protein is CASSLIQFANTGELFF. The CDR3 DNA sequence: TGTGCCAGCAGTTTAATACAGTTCGCGAACACCGGGGAGCTGTTTTTT.

The CDR3 DNA sequence: TGTGCCACCCAGTCCCGCGGGACGATGGAGTATGGCTACACCTTC. It translates to CATQSRGTMEYGYTF. The chain links TRBV19 to TRBJ1-2; TRBD1 is a possible D gene (5 bases). Germline CDR1 and CDR2: LNHDA and SQIVND (reference sequence). V dropped 10 bases and J dropped 5 bases, with 23 bases sitting between them. The CDR3 spans 15 residues.

The V gene is TRBV7-2, the J gene TRBJ1-1; 7 bases align to TRBD1. The trim removed 1 base at V and 7 bases at J, leaving 3 bases unmatched. The CDR3 length is 13 residues. Germline lookup yields CDR1 SGHTA and CDR2 FQGNSA. The CDR3 DNA is TGTGCCAGCAGCTTAGATTGGGACAGTGAAGCTTTCTTT. As protein: CASSLDWDSEAFF.

This clone showed up just once. The chain uses TRBV11-2 and TRBJ2-7; D gene uncertain. The length of the CDR3 is 15 residues. Looked up from germline, CDR1 is SGHAT and CDR2 is FQNNGV. V lost 4 bases, J lost 3 bases, and 16 bases lay in between. This CDR3 is CASSSGRTADYEQYF. CDR3 sequence (DNA): TGTGCCAGCAGCTCCGGCCGGACGGCAGACTACGAGCAGTACTTC.

The chain recombines TRBV5-6 with TRBJ2-7; a possible D gene is TRBD1 (6 bases). V was shortened by 2 bases and J by 5 bases, with 11 bases between the two germline ends. This CDR3 comprises 13 residues. The germline gives CDR1 SGHDT, CDR2 YYEEEE. The CDR3 DNA follows: TGTGCCAGCAGCTTAGGACAGTCGGACGAGCAGTACTTC. Its protein is CASSLGQSDEQYF. Full variable domain (outside the CDR3, taken from reference TRBV5-6 and TRBJ2-7): DAGVTQSPTHLIKTRGQQVTLRCSPKSGHDTVSWYQQALGQGPQFIFQYYEEEERQRGNFPDRFSGHQFPNYSSELNVNALLLGDSALYLCASSLGQSDEQYFGPGTRLTVT.

This chain joins TRBV19 and TRBJ1-2, with D uncertain. The CDR3 has 14 amino acids. V gave up 1 base and J gave up 8 bases, with 14 bases separating them. The V gene's germline CDR1 is LNHDA and CDR2 SQIVND (reference sequence). The CDR3 is CASSIVGQIWGYTF. The CDR3 coding sequence is TGTGCCAGTAGTATAGTGGGCCAAATTTGGGGCTACACCTTC.

The chain employs TRBV7-8 and TRBJ2-7; 11 bases are a match to TRBD2. The V segment lost 5 bases and the J segment 4 bases; nucleotides outside the gene matches: 7. The CDR3 is made up of 15 amino acids. The germline V gene has CDR1 SGHVS and CDR2 FQNEAQ. DNA for the CDR3: TGTGCCAGCAGCGATTTAGCGGGAGGGGAGTACGAGCAGTACTTC. As protein: CASSDLAGGEYEQYF.

V usage is TRBV4-3 and J usage is TRBJ1-2; D gene uncertain. V was shortened by 6 bases and J by 2 bases, with 19 bases between the two germline ends. The CDR3 runs to 16 residues. Germline V CDR1 and CDR2: LGHNA, YSLEER. CDR3 protein: CASSYLPTVGNYGYTF. DNA for the CDR3: TGCGCCAGCAGTTACCTGCCGACGGTCGGGAACTATGGCTACACCTTC.

The chain has TRBV18 and TRBJ1-1; no definite D call. Between the trimmed V and J ends, which lost 2 bases and 4 bases, there was a span of 8 bases. From germline, CDR1 is KGHSH and CDR2 LQKENI. The CDR3 sequence is 13 residues long. The CDR3 nucleotides are TGTGCCAGCTCACCAATCGGTGGCACTGAAGCTTTCTTT. It yields the protein CASSPIGGTEAFF. Filled out from reference TRBV18 and TRBJ1-1, the complete variable domain reads NAGVMQNPRHLVRRRGQEARLRCSPMKGHSHVYWYRQLPEEGLKFMVYLQKENIIDESGMPKERFSAEFPKEGPSILRIQQVVRGDSAAYFCASSPIGGTEAFFGQGTRLTVV.

The chain employs TRBV7-2 and TRBJ2-1; 14 bases match TRBD2. Trimming removed 4 bases from V and 9 bases from J; junction bases left unmatched: 8. This CDR3 is 16 amino acids long. In germline, CDR1 is SGHTA, CDR2 FQGNSA. CDR3 in DNA: TGTGCCAGCAGCTCAAAGGGACTAGCGGGAGCCCTTGAGCAGTTCTTC. It is translated as CASSSKGLAGALEQFF.

This chain joins TRBV7-3 and TRBJ2-1, with 8 bases fitting TRBD2. This CDR3 has 16 amino acids. Germline values: CDR1 SGHTA, CDR2 FQGTGA. Losses at the gene ends were 5 bases for V and 3 bases for J; bases not matched to a gene: 9. CDR3 amino acids: CASSPRISGNYNEQFF. The CDR3 coding sequence is TGTGCCAGCAGCCCCCGTATTAGCGGGAACTACAATGAGCAGTTCTTC. Full variable domain (missing parts from reference TRBV7-3 and TRBJ2-1): GAGVSQTPSNKVTEKGKYVELRCDPISGHTALYWYRQSLGQGPEFLIYFQGTGAADDSGLPNDRFFAVRPEGSVSTLKIQRTERGDSAVYLCASSPRISGNYNEQFFGPGTRLTVL.

This clone was counted between two and nine times. The chain combines TRBV11-2 with TRBJ2-5; no reliable D call. Trimming shortened V by 5 bases and J by 4 bases, and 11 bases separated the two germline ends. CDR3 size: 13 residues. CDR1 and CDR2 (germline): SGHAT, FQNNGV. The CDR3 DNA follows: TGTGCCAGCAGCAGTGGGATAGCAGAGACCCAGTACTTC. Translating gives CASSSGIAETQYF.

The chain links TRBV19 to TRBJ2-3, with 10 bases that match TRBD2. Losses at the gene ends were 6 bases for V and 3 bases for J; bases not matched to a gene: 3. The CDR3 is 14 amino acids. Germline V lookup: CDR1 LNHDA, CDR2 SQIVND (reference sequence). The CDR3 DNA reads as TGTGCCAGTAGACTGACTAGCGGGACAGATACGCAGTATTTT. This gives the protein CASRLTSGTDTQYF.

J is TRBJ1-5 and V is TRBV7-9; unclear D gene. Trimming stripped 5 bases from V and 2 bases from J, with 13 bases between. CDR1 is SEHNR and CDR2 is FQNEAQ in the germline V gene (reference sequence). The CDR3 totals 15 residues. As DNA, the CDR3 is TGTGCCAGCAGCGAGACTGGAAAGGGCAATCAGCCCCAGCATTTT. Translation: CASSETGKGNQPQHF.